This TCR beta chain was identified during a study of CD8 T cells in Susac syndrome. In blood CD8+ and CD4+ T cells, TCR beta underwent sequencing. Controls were healthy donors chosen to match patients in age and sex. RNA, at roughly 0.45 to 1 ug, was reverse transcribed with random hexamers. Each CDR3 protein is one row after TCRdb ran MiXCR on the immunoSEQ multiplex PCR reads. There are under 150,000 distinct CDR3 sequences in the sample; 94% occur only once, and approximately 0.3% lies in the top ten. Germline CDR1 is MGHRA and CDR2 is YSYEKL. The V end lost 1 base, the J end lost 1 base, and 13 bases lay between the germline ends. The CDR3 covers 16 residues.

The chain has TRBV4-1 and TRBJ1-1; D uncertain. Sample: CD8+ T cells from PBMCs. The receptor was isolated from a human donor in good health. CDR3 loop: CASSQGPHTANTEAFF. DNA of the CDR3: TGCGCCAGCAGCCAAGGTCCCCACACAGCGAACACTGAAGCTTTCTTT.